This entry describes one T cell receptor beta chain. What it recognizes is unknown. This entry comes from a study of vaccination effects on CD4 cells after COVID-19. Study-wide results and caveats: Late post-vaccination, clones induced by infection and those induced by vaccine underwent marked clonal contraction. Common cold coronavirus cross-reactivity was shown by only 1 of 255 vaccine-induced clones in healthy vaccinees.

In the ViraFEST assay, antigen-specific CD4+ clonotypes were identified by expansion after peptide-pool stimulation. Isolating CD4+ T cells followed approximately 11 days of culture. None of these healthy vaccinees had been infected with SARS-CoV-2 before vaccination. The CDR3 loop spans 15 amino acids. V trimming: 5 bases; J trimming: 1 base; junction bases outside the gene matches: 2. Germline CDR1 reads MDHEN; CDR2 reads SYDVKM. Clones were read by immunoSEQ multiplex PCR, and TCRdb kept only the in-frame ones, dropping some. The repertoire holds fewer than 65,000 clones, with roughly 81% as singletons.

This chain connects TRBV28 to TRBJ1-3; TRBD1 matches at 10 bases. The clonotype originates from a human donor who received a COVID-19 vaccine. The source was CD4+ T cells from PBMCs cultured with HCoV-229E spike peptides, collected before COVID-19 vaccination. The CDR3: CASSDRGLSGNTIYF. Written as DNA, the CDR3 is TGTGCCAGCAGTGACAGGGGGCTTTCTGGAAACACCATATATTTT.